This is a list of T cell receptor beta chains from one sample in a study of shared clonotypes between healthy human individuals. The table came from immunoSEQ multiplex PCR; TCRdb's copy has only in-frame clones and leaves some out. The sample records 450,000 to 500,000 clones, approximately 79% being singletons. Sequencing was done on a sample of PBMCs. Receptor source: a middle-aged woman in good health. Some clones in this sample may be carry-over from other donors' samples. The CDR3 runs from the conserved cysteine through the conserved F or W.

V gene: TRBV7-2
J gene: TRBJ2-5
CDR3 protein: CASSSYQETQYF

V gene: TRBV29-1
J gene: TRBJ2-7
CDR3 protein: CSVEDSREQYF

V gene: TRBV6-1
J gene: TRBJ1-1
CDR3 protein: CASSDVFGRGLGTEAFF

V gene: TRBV30
J gene: TRBJ2-1
CDR3 protein: CAWEVTNEQFF

V gene: TRBV7-8
J gene: TRBJ1-4
CDR3 protein: CASSPWTGGGEKLFF

V gene: TRBV5-1
J gene: TRBJ2-6
CDR3 protein: CASSLAGGSLGLTF

V gene: TRBV10-3
J gene: TRBJ2-1
CDR3 protein: CAISEAGARRSSYNEQFF

V gene: TRBV14
J gene: TRBJ1-2
CDR3 protein: CASSPTGVTYGYTF

V gene: TRBV5-1
J gene: TRBJ2-5
CDR3 protein: CASSFGGLLQETQYF

V gene: TRBV7-9
J gene: TRBJ2-3
CDR3 protein: CASSLGPTDTQYF

V gene: TRBV11-3
J gene: TRBJ2-2
CDR3 protein: CASSLGLTEDTGELFF

V gene: TRBV29-1
J gene: TRBJ2-5
CDR3 protein: CSVVVGEDAQYF

V gene: TRBV19
J gene: TRBJ1-5
CDR3 protein: CASSRGTGENQPQHF

V gene: TRBV27
J gene: TRBJ2-7
CDR3 protein: CASSLLGTHPSEQYF

V gene: TRBV5-4
J gene: TRBJ1-2
CDR3 protein: CASSLGTGSYGYTF

V gene: TRBV18
J gene: TRBJ2-7
CDR3 protein: CASSGGWTRTYEQYF

V gene: TRBV7-6
J gene: TRBJ1-2
CDR3 protein: CASSLAPNTNYGYTF

V gene: TRBV28
J gene: TRBJ2-7
CDR3 protein: CASSDRQGGLYEQYF

V gene: TRBV30
J gene: TRBJ1-6
CDR3 protein: CAWRMRSDNSPLHF

V gene: TRBV30
J gene: TRBJ1-3
CDR3 protein: CAWVTETPRNTIYF

V gene: TRBV10-3
J gene: TRBJ2-1
CDR3 protein: CAILGTVDGGNEQFF

V gene: TRBV4-3
J gene: TRBJ2-1
CDR3 protein: CASSPRTSGRVSDEQFF

V gene: TRBV11-2
J gene: TRBJ2-1
CDR3 protein: CASSLAWREKDEQFF

V gene: TRBV29-1
J gene: TRBJ2-3
CDR3 protein: CSVAGGQTDTQYF

V gene: TRBV15
J gene: TRBJ2-7
CDR3 protein: CATSRPQASRNEQYF

V gene: TRBV5-1
J gene: TRBJ2-5
CDR3 protein: CASSSTGVQETQYF

V gene: TRBV4-1
J gene: TRBJ1-2
CDR3 protein: CASSHVGQGARGYTF

V gene: TRBV13
J gene: TRBJ2-5
CDR3 protein: CASSDGLAGGETQYF

V gene: TRBV10-3
J gene: TRBJ1-3
CDR3 protein: CAISRGPGNTIYF

V gene: TRBV7-8
J gene: TRBJ2-5
CDR3 protein: CASSLLGGETQYF

V gene: TRBV6-1
J gene: TRBJ1-2
CDR3 protein: CASSEEGRDVLGGYTF